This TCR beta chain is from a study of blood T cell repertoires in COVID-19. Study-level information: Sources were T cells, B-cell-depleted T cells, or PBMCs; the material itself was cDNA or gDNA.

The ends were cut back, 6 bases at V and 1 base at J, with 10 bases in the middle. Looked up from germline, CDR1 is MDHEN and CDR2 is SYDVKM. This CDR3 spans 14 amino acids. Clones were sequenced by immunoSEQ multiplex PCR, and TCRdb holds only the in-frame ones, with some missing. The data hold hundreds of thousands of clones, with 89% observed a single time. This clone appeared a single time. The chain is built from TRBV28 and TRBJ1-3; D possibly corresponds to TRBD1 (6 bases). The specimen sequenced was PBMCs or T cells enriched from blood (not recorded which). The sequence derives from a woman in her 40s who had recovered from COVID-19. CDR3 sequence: CASRVQGSGNTIYF. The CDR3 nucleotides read TGTGCCAGCAGAGTACAGGGATCTGGAAACACCATATATTTT. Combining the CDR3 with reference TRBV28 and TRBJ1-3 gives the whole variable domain DVKVTQSSRYLVKRTGEKVFLECVQDMDHENMFWYRQDPGLGLRLIYFSYDVKMKEKGDIPEGYSVSREKKERFSLILESASTNQTSMYLCASRVQGSGNTIYFGEGSWLTVV.